The present entry profiles one T cell receptor beta chain with its context. The table came from immunoSEQ multiplex PCR; TCRdb's copy has only in-frame clones and leaves some out. This table holds tens of thousands of clones, about nine tenths found once. This sample is part of a study of blood T cell repertoires in COVID-19. The CDR3 has 13 residues. Germline assignment: CDR1 SGHVS and CDR2 FQNEAQ. Trimming removed 4 bases from V and 6 bases from J; junction bases left unmatched: 1. The source of this sequence is a man aged 55 to 69 with COVID-19, enrolled during active disease. Input material: peripheral blood. This chain links TRBV7-8 with TRBJ2-2, with 8 positions matching TRBD1. The CDR3: CASSWTGPGELFF. The CDR3 region has the DNA TGTGCCAGCAGCTGGACAGGGCCCGGGGAGCTGTTTTTT.